These T cell receptor beta chains were read from a single sample in a study of cytomegalovirus exposure and HLA in healthy donors. Profiling relied on immunoSEQ multiplex PCR, and the TCRdb table lists in-frame clones only, not all of them. The repertoire holds fewer than 200,000 clones, with roughly 74% as singletons. Sequenced material: PBMCs. These receptors were taken from a male donor in good health and CMV-seronegative. Each CDR3 is given with its conserved first and last residue. Fields, in order: clone size, J gene, D gene, V gene, CDR3 protein, CDR3 DNA. A D gene is named only where the DNA matches it firmly. Clone size is not always given. Where it is, it says once, few, many or a class for expanded clones.

few | TRBJ1-1 | TRBD1 | TRBV2 | CASRGQGMNTEAFF | TGTGCCAGCAGGGGACAGGGGATGAACACTGAAGCTTTCTTT
- | TRBJ2-7 | TRBD1 | TRBV18 | CASSFRQGDEQYF | TGTGCCAGCTCATTTAGACAGGGGGACGAGCAGTACTTC
once | TRBJ1-1 | - | TRBV27 | CASSPTGGDTEAFF | TGTGCCAGCAGTCCAACGGGGGGCGACACTGAAGCTTTCTTT
- | TRBJ1-5 | TRBD1 | TRBV5-5 | CASSLSIGRGSNNQPQHF | TGTGCCAGCAGCTTGAGCATCGGCAGGGGGTCGAATAATCAGCCCCAGCATTTT
- | TRBJ2-7 | - | TRBV28 | CASQSGYEQYF | TGTGCCAGCCAATCCGGCTACGAGCAGTACTTC
- | TRBJ2-1 | TRBD2 | TRBV5-6 | CASSLYVGGGANEQFF | TGTGCCAGCAGCTTGTACGTTGGCGGGGGGGCCAATGAGCAGTTCTTC
- | TRBJ2-3 | TRBD2 | TRBV9 | CASSPRLAGVSGTDTQYF | TGTGCCAGCAGCCCCAGACTAGCGGGGGTTTCGGGCACAGATACGCAGTATTTT
- | TRBJ1-2 | - | TRBV2 | CASTPSELNYGYTF | TGTGCCAGCACCCCGAGCGAATTAAACTATGGCTACACCTTC
- | TRBJ1-5 | - | TRBV5-6 | CASSFRDFQPQHF | TGTGCCAGCAGCTTCAGGGATTTTCAGCCCCAGCATTTT
- | TRBJ1-2 | - | TRBV11-2 | CASSPSGGNYGYTF | TGTGCCAGCAGCCCAAGTGGGGGGAACTATGGCTACACCTTC
- | TRBJ1-1 | - | TRBV5-1 | CASSLDSGGAEAFF | TGCGCCAGCAGCTTGGATTCGGGAGGGGCTGAAGCTTTCTTT
- | TRBJ2-7 | - | TRBV4-2 | CASSHPSSSYEQYF | TGTGCCAGCAGCCACCCGAGTAGTTCCTACGAGCAGTACTTC
- | TRBJ1-1 | TRBD1 | TRBV6-5 | CASSYIQGAGTEAFF | TGTGCCAGCAGTTACATTCAGGGGGCGGGCACTGAAGCTTTCTTT
- | TRBJ2-7 | - | TRBV5-1 | CASSFGTDGSYEQYF | TGCGCCAGCAGCTTCGGGACTGACGGTTCCTACGAGCAGTACTTC
- | TRBJ1-4 | TRBD1 | TRBV6-6 | CASSYTGTEGKLFF | TGTGCCAGCAGTTACACCGGGACAGAAGGAAAACTGTTTTTT
- | TRBJ2-7 | TRBD1 | TRBV18 | CASSPGGQTYEQYF | TGTGCCAGCTCACCTGGGGGACAGACTTACGAGCAGTACTTC
few | TRBJ1-2 | - | TRBV18 | CASSPLSRGDGYTF | TGTGCCAGCTCACCACTCAGCAGGGGCGATGGCTACACCTTC
- | TRBJ2-1 | - | TRBV13 | CASSLGRVYEQFF | TGTGCCAGCAGCTTAGGACGGGTTTATGAGCAGTTCTTC
- | TRBJ2-4 | TRBD2 | TRBV10-1 | CASSESRLARGPWAKNIQYF | TGCGCCAGCAGTGAGTCGAGACTAGCGCGAGGACCGTGGGCCAAAAACATTCAGTACTTC
- | TRBJ2-2 | - | TRBV18 | CASSRREAATGELFF | TGTGCCAGCTCACGAAGGGAGGCAGCCACCGGGGAGCTGTTTTTT
few | TRBJ1-1 | - | TRBV27 | CASSSQGVNTEAFF | TGTGCCAGCAGTTCACAGGGAGTCAACACTGAAGCTTTCTTT
- | TRBJ2-3 | TRBD2 | TRBV19 | CASSIFGGGTDTQYF | TGTGCCAGTAGTATCTTTGGCGGGGGTACAGATACGCAGTATTTT
- | TRBJ2-7 | - | TRBV11-2 | CASSLVAATYEQYF | TGTGCCAGCAGCTTAGTAGCGGCCACCTACGAGCAGTACTTC
- | TRBJ2-7 | TRBD1 | TRBV7-8 | CASSHFRGLRLDEQYF | TGTGCCAGCAGCCATTTCAGGGGGCTCAGGTTAGACGAGCAGTACTTC
once | TRBJ1-2 | - | TRBV7-9 | CASSRTDYGYTF | TGTGCCAGCAGCCGGACAGACTATGGCTACACCTTC
- | TRBJ2-5 | TRBD2 | TRBV9 | CANGCPGLQETQYF | TGTGCCAACGGCTGCCCGGGACTACAAGAGACCCAGTACTTC
- | TRBJ1-2 | TRBD1 | TRBV10-3 | CAISEPGTANYGYTF | TGTGCCATCAGTGAGCCCGGGACAGCAAACTATGGCTACACCTTC
once | TRBJ1-2 | - | TRBV28 | CASSPGGGANYGYTF | TGTGCCAGCAGTCCCGGGGGTGGGGCGAACTATGGCTACACCTTC
- | TRBJ1-1 | - | TRBV28 | CASGRQVPEAFF | TGTGCCAGCGGCAGACAGGTCCCTGAAGCTTTCTTT
- | TRBJ2-6 | TRBD1 | TRBV18 | CASSPSGQSSGANVLTF | TGTGCCAGCTCACCATCGGGACAGTCCTCTGGGGCCAACGTCCTGACTTTC
- | TRBJ1-1 | - | TRBV27 | CASAPLQGTNTEAFF | TGTGCCAGCGCACCTCTCCAGGGGACGAACACTGAAGCTTTCTTT
- | TRBJ1-3 | - | TRBV28 | CASNPGGVGNTIYF | TGTGCCAGCAACCCCGGGGGGGTTGGAAACACCATATATTTT
- | TRBJ2-7 | TRBD1 | TRBV7-6 | CASSLETGWSEQYF | TGTGCCAGCAGCCTAGAGACAGGGTGGTCCGAGCAGTACTTC
- | TRBJ1-6 | - | TRBV28 | CASSSPQVKSSPLHF | TGTGCCAGCAGTTCCCCACAGGTTAAGAGCTCACCCCTCCACTTT
- | TRBJ2-1 | TRBD2 | TRBV28 | CASTTPVAGSYNEQFF | TGTGCCAGCACCACCCCCGTAGCGGGAAGCTACAATGAGCAGTTCTTC
- | TRBJ2-7 | TRBD2 | TRBV6-5 | CASSRDGAGQQYF | TGTGCCAGCAGCCGCGACGGAGCGGGACAGCAGTACTTC
- | TRBJ1-2 | - | TRBV19 | CASSWTANYGYTF | TGTGCCAGTAGCTGGACAGCTAACTATGGCTACACCTTC
- | TRBJ2-7 | - | TRBV2 | CASSPRQTYEQYF | TGTGCCAGCAGTCCCCGACAGACCTACGAGCAGTACTTC
- | TRBJ2-7 | - | TRBV2 | CASNALGSGQYF | TGTGCCAGCAACGCTTTAGGCAGCGGGCAGTACTTC
few | TRBJ1-1 | - | TRBV5-1 | CASSSGMNTEAFF | TGCGCCAGCAGTTCAGGGATGAACACTGAAGCTTTCTTT
- | TRBJ2-3 | TRBD2 | TRBV6-6 | CASRASGSHTQYF | TGTGCCAGCAGGGCTAGCGGGAGTCATACGCAGTATTTT
- | TRBJ2-2 | TRBD1 | TRBV6-4 | CASSGQGAGELFF | TGTGCCAGCAGTGGACAGGGAGCCGGGGAGCTGTTTTTT
- | TRBJ2-3 | TRBD2 | TRBV9 | CASSVAASSGSTDTQYF | TGTGCCAGCAGCGTAGCTGCGTCTAGCGGGAGTACAGATACGCAGTATTTT
- | TRBJ2-1 | - | TRBV5-4 | CASSLVAGNEQFF | TGTGCCAGCAGCTTGGTCGCAGGCAATGAGCAGTTCTTC
- | TRBJ1-2 | TRBD1 | TRBV5-6 | CASSRQGANYGYTF | TGTGCCAGCAGCAGACAGGGGGCAAACTATGGCTACACCTTC